This T cell receptor (beta chain) comes out of a study of blood T cell repertoires in COVID-19. Whole-study context: COVID-19 samples, acute and convalescent, were from the United States, Italy and Spain. PBMCs, B-cell-depleted T cells, or T cells provided the cDNA or gDNA that made up the material.

The junction had 19 bases not matched to a gene; V was cut back by 5 bases and J by 3 bases. From germline, CDR1 is LGHDT and CDR2 YNNKEL (reference sequence). The CDR3 is made up of 20 amino acids. In the study's own analysis: Estimates of nucleated cell counts were drawn from the amplification of reference gene primers. Measured with immunoSEQ multiplex PCR; TCRdb has only the in-frame clones, and not every one. V, J and clone size reflect that table, while D and trimming were determined from the DNA. The sample includes a few hundred thousand clones, more than 80% seen only once; the top ten take under 6.5%.

Specimen: peripheral blood. This TCR derives from a man aged 18-30 years who had recovered from COVID-19. The V and J genes are TRBV3-1 (or the pseudogene TRBV3-2) and TRBJ2-3; the match to TRBD2 covers 11 bases. This CDR3 reads CASSLRDRSSGRPWTDTQYF. DNA for the CDR3: TGTGCCAGCAGCTTGAGGGACAGGTCTAGCGGGAGGCCCTGGACAGATACGCAGTATTTT.